This T cell receptor (beta chain) was sequenced during a study of T-cell memory formation after mild COVID-19. Per germline, CDR1 MGHRA and CDR2 YSYEKL. The V end lost 4 bases, the J end lost 4 bases, and 19 bases lay between the germline ends. The length of the CDR3 is 16 residues. A single record per CDR3 protein comes from TCRdb applying MiXCR to the 5' RACE reads. The table lists some 450,000 distinct CDR3 sequences, about a sixth of them singletons, with 20% to 25% in the top ten. The TCR originated in a man between 18 and 29 years old who had mild COVID-19 (a few samples of this study predate the infection). Cell type and time point are not known. This chain connects TRBV4-1 to TRBJ2-5; the D gene could be TRBD1 or TRBD2 (5 bases each). Sequencing used PBMCs or a T cell subset sorted from them (not recorded which). The CDR3 region is CASSRSTGPRGETQYF. In DNA, the CDR3 is TGCGCCAGCAGCCGGTCAACGGGACCCCGGGGAGAGACCCAGTACTTC.